The rows below give T cell receptor beta chains drawn from one sample of a study of spatial heterogeneity in lung cancer. TCRdb recomputed calls from the 5' RACE reads with MiXCR, one row per CDR3 protein. The table has approximately 25,000 distinct CDR3 sequences, about 7% seen once. The sequenced sample was PBMCs, obtained at surgery. Source of these receptors: a male donor with early-stage non-small cell lung cancer. The CDR3 runs from the conserved cysteine through the conserved F or W. The D gene is left open where the match is weak. Clone size is stated in some rows and not others, as once, few, many or a class when expanded.

>TRBJ2-6|TRBD1|17|TRBV7-9|many
CASSRETGGVGANVLTF
TGTGCCAGCAGCCGTGAGACAGGGGGCGTTGGGGCCAACGTCCTGACTTTC
>TRBJ1-1|NA|13|TRBV20-1|many
CSAKVLRGWEAFF
TGCAGTGCCAAGGTTTTAAGGGGATGGGAAGCTTTCTTT
>TRBJ1-1|NA|16|TRBV20-1|few
CSARDGERGVDTEAFF
TGCAGTGCTAGAGACGGAGAACGGGGGGTGGACACTGAAGCTTTCTTT
>TRBJ2-1|NA|13|TRBV7-7|few
CASSLAPGDEQFF
TGTGCTAGCAGCTTAGCGCCAGGGGACGAGCAGTTCTTC
>TRBJ1-1|NA|16|TRBV9|many
CASSVLSGTRVTEAFF
TGTGCCAGCAGCGTCCTAAGCGGGACCCGGGTCACTGAAGCTTTCTTT
>TRBJ1-3|NA|13|TRBV12-3/TRBV12-4|many
CASSDREGNTIYF
TGTGCCAGCAGTGACCGGGAAGGAAACACCATATATTTT
>TRBJ2-3|NA|14|TRBV24-1|few
CATSGTRGTDTQYF
TGTGCCACCAGTGGCACTAGAGGGACAGATACGCAGTATTTT
>TRBJ2-1|TRBD1|14|TRBV6-6|many
CASRTGTGGNEQFF
TGTGCCAGCAGAACCGGGACAGGGGGGAATGAGCAGTTCTTC
>TRBJ1-1|NA|15|TRBV20-1|many
CSAREYDTVNTEAFF
TGCAGTGCTAGAGAATACGACACGGTGAACACTGAAGCTTTCTTT
>TRBJ2-1|TRBD2|17|TRBV6-6|NA
CASSYSPPSGIYNEQFF
TGTGCCAGCAGTTATAGCCCTCCTAGCGGGATCTACAATGAGCAGTTCTTC
>TRBJ1-2|TRBD1|14|TRBV28|many
CASSRDRDIYGYTF
TGTGCCAGCAGCCGGGACAGGGATATCTATGGCTACACCTTC
>TRBJ2-5|TRBD2|15|TRBV5-1|NA
CASSLGLGYEETQYF
TGCGCCAGCAGCCTGGGACTAGGGTATGAAGAGACCCAGTACTTC
>TRBJ2-1|TRBD2|16|TRBV19|many
CASSGQGLAGFNEQFF
TGTGCCAGTAGCGGCCAGGGACTAGCGGGTTTCAATGAGCAGTTCTTC
>TRBJ2-5|TRBD2|13|TRBV2|many
CASTGTSEETQYF
TGTGCCAGTACCGGGACTAGCGAAGAGACCCAGTACTTC
>TRBJ2-5|TRBD2|17|TRBV6-2/TRBV6-3|NA
CASSYSILAGRQETQYF
TGTGCCAGCAGTTACTCGATACTAGCGGGTCGCCAAGAGACCCAGTACTTC
>TRBJ1-2|NA|13|TRBV4-2|many
CASSQDRDYGYTF
TGTGCCAGCAGCCAAGACAGGGACTATGGCTACACCTTC
>TRBJ2-3|TRBD2|16|TRBV9|few
CASSVLAGGGTDTQYF
TGTGCCAGCAGCGTACTAGCGGGAGGGGGCACAGATACGCAGTATTTT
>TRBJ1-2|TRBD1|12|TRBV7-8|many
CASSSDREAGTF
TGTGCCAGCAGCTCGGACAGGGAGGCTGGGACCTTC
>TRBJ2-3|TRBD2|15|TRBV5-5|medium-sized
CASSFLAGVTDTQYF
TGTGCCAGCAGCTTTCTAGCGGGGGTCACAGATACGCAGTATTTT
>TRBJ2-5|TRBD2|18|TRBV7-9|few
CASSLPLRLAGRQETQYF
TGTGCCAGCAGCTTGCCCCTGCGACTAGCGGGGAGGCAAGAGACCCAGTACTTC
>TRBJ2-1|NA|14|TRBV28|many
CASRGQSSYNEQFF
TGTGCCAGCAGGGGTCAGAGCTCCTACAATGAGCAGTTCTTC
>TRBJ1-1|TRBD1|16|TRBV5-5|few
CASSPGQFKMNTEAFF
TGTGCCAGCAGCCCGGGACAGTTTAAAATGAACACTGAAGCTTTCTTT
>TRBJ2-7|TRBD2|13|TRBV14|many
CASSQGLAYEQYF
TGTGCCAGCAGTCAGGGACTAGCTTACGAGCAGTACTTC
>TRBJ2-2|NA|13|TRBV2|many
CASSERDWEKLFF
TGTGCCAGCAGTGAACGTGATTGGGAAAAGCTGTTTTTT
>TRBJ1-3|NA|14|TRBV12-3/TRBV12-4|many
CASSLSRDGNTIYF
TGTGCCAGCAGTTTAAGCAGGGATGGAAACACCATATATTTT
>TRBJ2-1|NA|14|TRBV12-3/TRBV12-4|many
CASSKPARKNEQFF
TGTGCCAGCAGTAAACCGGCGAGGAAAAATGAGCAGTTCTTC
>TRBJ2-2|TRBD1|16|TRBV5-6|few
CASSSGTGGIAGELFF
TGTGCCAGCAGCTCCGGGACAGGGGGAATCGCCGGGGAGCTGTTTTTT
>TRBJ2-4|NA|18|TRBV4-1|medium-sized
CASSQDRGGYGPGGIQYF
TGCGCCAGCAGCCAAGATCGGGGTGGATACGGACCCGGAGGCATTCAGTACTTC
>TRBJ2-7|TRBD1|16|TRBV7-9|many
CASSLPTGTTSYEQYF
TGTGCCAGCAGCCTACCGACAGGGACGACCTCCTACGAGCAGTACTTC
>TRBJ2-3|NA|13|TRBV28|NA
CASIRPSTDTQYF
TGTGCCAGCATCCGACCCAGCACAGATACGCAGTATTTT
>TRBJ1-5|TRBD1|19|TRBV7-3|NA
CASSPTRHRGNRLNQPQHF
TGTGCCAGCAGCCCGACAAGACACAGGGGGAACCGGCTAAATCAGCCCCAGCATTTT
>TRBJ2-3|TRBD2|17|TRBV7-8|many
CASRHSTRTSGRDTQYF
TGTGCCAGCAGACACTCGACCAGGACTAGCGGGAGAGATACGCAGTATTTT
>TRBJ2-7|NA|13|TRBV6-5|NA
CASSSDGHYEQYF
TGTGCCAGCAGTTCAGACGGGCACTACGAGCAGTACTTC
>TRBJ1-2|NA|12|TRBV20-1|many
CSARDGVYGYTF
TGCAGTGCTAGAGATGGGGTCTATGGCTACACCTTC
>TRBJ1-2|TRBD1|16|TRBV6-5|many
CASRAGTGSVNYGYTF
TGTGCCAGCAGAGCCGGGACAGGGAGTGTCAACTATGGCTACACCTTC
>TRBJ2-1|TRBD2|15|TRBV7-9|NA
CASNLRTSGYNEQFF
TGTGCCAGCAACCTCCGGACTAGCGGGTACAATGAGCAGTTCTTC
>TRBJ1-5|NA|14|TRBV19|NA
CASKAFEGNQPQHF
TGTGCCAGTAAAGCATTTGAGGGCAATCAGCCCCAGCATTTT
>TRBJ1-5|NA|12|TRBV12-3/TRBV12-4|many
CASSLGASPQHF
TGTGCCAGCAGTTTGGGTGCCTCGCCCCAGCATTTT
>TRBJ2-5|NA|15|TRBV5-4|many
CASSLGDSRAETQYF
TGTGCCAGCAGCTTGGGGGACTCAAGAGCGGAGACCCAGTACTTC
>TRBJ2-7|TRBD1|12|TRBV10-2|few
CASTGDLREQYF
TGCGCCAGTACAGGGGATCTACGAGAGCAGTACTTC